The 21 T cell receptor beta chains reported below all come from one sample, sequenced in a study of blood T cell repertoires in COVID-19. The protocol was immunoSEQ multiplex PCR, while the TCRdb copy is restricted to in-frame clones and leaves out a portion. The table has around 180,000 clones, roughly 86% seen once. Input material: peripheral blood. All receptors derive from a woman under 40 with active or convalescent COVID-19.

The CDR3 sequence is CASSQDGGGGANVLTF. In DNA, the CDR3 is TGTGCCAGCAGCCAAGATGGAGGTGGTGGGGCCAACGTCCTGACTTTC. This chain joins TRBV4-2 and TRBJ2-6; maybe TRBD2 (5 bases). Germline CDR1 LGHNA, CDR2 YNFKEQ. V dropped 0 bases and J dropped 3 bases, with 9 bases sitting between them. The CDR3 loop spans 16 amino acids.

The chain employs TRBV7-9 and TRBJ1-4; TRBD1 is a possible D gene (5 bases). The CDR3 covers 13 residues. V was clipped by 5 bases and J by 4 bases, with 8 bases between them. Germline V gives CDR1 SEHNR, CDR2 FQNEAQ (reference sequence). Written as DNA, the CDR3 is TGTGCCAGCAGCCTCGACAGTAATGAAAAACTGTTTTTT. This sequence encodes CASSLDSNEKLFF.

The chain recombines TRBV3-1 (or the pseudogene TRBV3-2) with TRBJ1-2; 9 positions match TRBD1. V gave up 4 bases and J gave up 3 bases; unmatched junction bases: 6. The CDR3 runs to 15 residues. Germline lookup yields CDR1 LGHDT and CDR2 YNNKEL (reference sequence). The CDR3 DNA sequence: TGTGCCAGCAGCCCTTCGACAGGGGGTGACTATGGCTACACCTTC. It codes for CASSPSTGGDYGYTF.

The V call is TRBV5-6, the J call TRBJ2-2, with D possibly TRBD1 on 5 matching bases. The CDR3 is 15 residues long. The germline gives CDR1 SGHDT, CDR2 YYEEEE. V lost 5 bases and J 4 bases, leaving 15 bases between the germline ends. For the CDR3, the DNA is TGTGCCAGCAGATCCAGGGTAAAGGGCACCGGGGAGCTGTTTTTT. Translating gives CASRSRVKGTGELFF.

The chain uses TRBV24-1 and TRBJ2-7; D unresolved. The CDR3 loop spans 14 amino acids. The V gene lost 3 bases and the J gene lost 1 base, with 9 bases spanning the gap. From germline, CDR1 is KGHDR and CDR2 SFDVKD. The CDR3 DNA reads as TGTGCCACCAGTGATCCTAGATCGTCCTACGAGCAGTACTTC. Protein product: CATSDPRSSYEQYF.

The rearrangement uses TRBV5-1 and TRBJ1-6; D is unclear. This CDR3 is 12 amino acids long. The V end lost 1 base, the J end lost 14 bases, and 10 bases lay between the germline ends. Looked up from germline, CDR1 is SGHRS and CDR2 is YFSETQ. The CDR3 here is CASSLTFQALHF. As DNA, the CDR3 is TGCGCCAGCAGCTTGACGTTTCAGGCCCTCCACTTT.

This chain links TRBV6-5 with TRBJ2-7; 7 bases are shared with TRBD1. Losses at the gene ends were 6 bases for V and 3 bases for J; bases not matched to a gene: 5. Looked up from germline, CDR1 is MNHEY and CDR2 is SVGAGI. The length of the CDR3 is 13 residues. As DNA, the CDR3 is TGTGCCAGCAGGCGACAGGGTCTCTACGAGCAGTACTTC. Its protein is CASRRQGLYEQYF.

J is TRBJ1-1 and V is TRBV11-2; weak D call: TRBD1 (6 bases). Per the germline V gene, CDR1 is SGHAT and CDR2 is FQNNGV. The ends were cut back, 3 bases at V and 1 base at J, with 12 bases in the middle. The CDR3 has 15 residues. CDR3 amino acids: CASSFQRTANTEAFF. In DNA, the CDR3 is TGTGCCAGCAGCTTTCAGAGGACAGCGAACACTGAAGCTTTCTTT. The full variable domain, completed using reference TRBV11-2 and TRBJ1-1, is EAGVAQSPRYKIIEKRQSVAFWCNPISGHATLYWYQQILGQGPKLLIQFQNNGVVDDSQLPKDRFSAERLKGVDSTLKIQPAKLEDSAVYLCASSFQRTANTEAFFGQGTRLTVV.

This sequence joins TRBV19 and TRBJ2-7; possible D gene TRBD2, 6 bases. CDR1 and CDR2 from the germline V gene are LNHDA and SQIVND (reference sequence). The V end was cut by 1 base, the J end by 3 bases, with 13 bases between. The CDR3 is made up of 15 amino acids. The CDR3 sequence: CASSIAISGNYEQYF. Here the CDR3 DNA reads TGTGCCAGTAGTATAGCGATTAGCGGCAACTACGAGCAGTACTTC.

The gene calls are TRBV5-4 and TRBJ2-5; 8 nucleotides agree with TRBD2. Germline-derived CDR1 and CDR2 are SGHNT and YYREEE (reference sequence). The CDR3 covers 15 residues. Trimming at V came to 3 bases and at J to 1 base, leaving 5 bases not matched to a gene. This CDR3 is CASSYQLAVQETQYF. The DNA of the CDR3 is TGTGCCAGCAGCTATCAACTAGCGGTCCAAGAGACCCAGTACTTC.

The V and J genes are TRBV25-1 and TRBJ1-3, with D hard to call. V was clipped by 5 bases and J by 0 bases, with 11 bases between them. Germline CDR1 MGHDK, CDR2 SYGVNS. The CDR3 is 15 amino acids. CDR3 sequence reads: CASSHPRGSGNTIYF. CDR3 nucleotide sequence: TGTGCCAGCAGTCATCCCCGGGGCTCTGGAAACACCATATATTTT.

The J gene is TRBJ1-1, the V gene TRBV12-5, with D unresolved. Germline lookup yields CDR1 LGHNT and CDR2 FRNRAP. Trimming shortened V by 3 bases and J by 5 bases, and 10 bases separated the two germline ends. This CDR3 has 13 residues. CDR3 sequence reads: CASGFDPGTEAFF. In nucleotides, the CDR3 is TGTGCTAGTGGTTTTGATCCGGGAACTGAAGCTTTCTTT.

The chain is built from TRBV27 and TRBJ1-5; 8 nucleotides line up with TRBD1. The V segment lost 5 bases and the J segment 8 bases; nucleotides outside the gene matches: 8. The germline gives CDR1 MNHEY, CDR2 SMNVEV (reference sequence). The CDR3 runs 14 residues. The CDR3 DNA follows: TGTGCCAGCAGTCCAGGGACAGGTTTAGAGCCCCAGCATTTT. It specifies CASSPGTGLEPQHF.

The chain employs TRBV7-2 and TRBJ1-2; D is undetermined. Germline CDR1 and CDR2: SGHTA and FQGNSA. Trimming removed 2 bases at V and 6 bases at J, with 10 bases between. This CDR3 is 13 amino acids long. The CDR3 spells CASSLMDGDGYTF. The CDR3 DNA is TGTGCCAGCAGCTTAATGGATGGAGATGGCTACACCTTC.

The rearrangement links TRBV5-4 to TRBJ1-4; 8 bases fit TRBD1. The V and J ends lost 3 bases and 5 bases, in that order; junction bases with no gene match: 6. From germline, CDR1 is SGHNT and CDR2 YYREEE (reference sequence). The CDR3 extends over 15 amino acids. CDR3 sequence: CASSSSQGANEKLFF. The CDR3 DNA follows: TGTGCCAGCAGCTCCAGTCAGGGGGCGAATGAAAAACTGTTTTTT.

The CDR3 coding sequence is TGCGCCAGCAGAAGGACCGGGACTAGTGACGAGACCCAGTACTTC. It codes for CASRRTGTSDETQYF. This rearrangement joins TRBV5-1 to TRBJ2-5, with TRBD2 matching over 8 bases. This CDR3 spans 15 amino acids. Per the germline V gene, CDR1 is SGHRS and CDR2 is YFSETQ. J lost 5 bases, V lost 5 bases, and 11 bases had no gene match.

The chain couples TRBV6-2 or TRBV6-3 to TRBJ2-3; 11 bases map to TRBD1. J gave up 3 bases and V 6 bases, and 5 bases lay outside the gene matches. Germline CDR1 MNHEY, CDR2 SVGEGT. The CDR3 consists of 15 residues. The CDR3 sequence is CASSRGQGETDTQYF. The DNA of the CDR3 is TGTGCCAGCAGCCGGGGACAGGGGGAAACAGATACGCAGTATTTT.

This clone was picked up one time. The chain employs TRBV3-1 (or the pseudogene TRBV3-2) and TRBJ2-1; D is undetermined. The CDR3 runs to 14 residues. The germline CDR1 and CDR2 sequences are LGHDT and YNNKEL (reference sequence). V was pared by 3 bases and J by 1 base, with 7 bases between. This CDR3 reads CASSHVQSYNEQFF. As DNA, the CDR3 is TGTGCCAGCAGCCACGTACAATCCTACAATGAGCAGTTCTTC.

J is TRBJ2-3 and V is TRBV24-1, with 10 bases matching TRBD2. The CDR3 has 18 amino acids. The germline CDR1 and CDR2 sequences are KGHDR and SFDVKD. V shed 2 bases, J shed 5 bases, and the junction held 12 bases outside the gene matches. CDR3 nucleotide sequence: TGTGCCACCAGTGATTCGGTCGCGAGCGGGAGGGCCGAAGATACGCAGTATTTT. Amino acid sequence: CATSDSVASGRAEDTQYF.

In this sample, this clone turned up once. The chain carries TRBV28 and TRBJ1-1; D uncertain. The CDR3 spans 13 residues. CDR1 MDHEN and CDR2 SYDVKM come from the germline V gene. V gave up 7 bases and J gave up 2 bases, with 11 bases separating them. CDR3 protein: CASNPGRNTEAFF. Here the CDR3 DNA reads TGTGCCAGCAACCCTGGGCGTAACACTGAAGCTTTCTTT.

J is TRBJ2-1 and V is TRBV18, with 8 bases that match TRBD2. CDR1 is KGHSH, CDR2 LQKENI, per germline. Trimming cost V 3 bases and J 4 bases; bases outside gene matches: 14. This CDR3 is built from 18 residues. CDR3 loop: CASSPPVPREGRYNEQFF. CDR3 in DNA: TGTGCCAGCTCACCCCCAGTCCCCCGGGAGGGCCGGTACAATGAGCAGTTCTTC.